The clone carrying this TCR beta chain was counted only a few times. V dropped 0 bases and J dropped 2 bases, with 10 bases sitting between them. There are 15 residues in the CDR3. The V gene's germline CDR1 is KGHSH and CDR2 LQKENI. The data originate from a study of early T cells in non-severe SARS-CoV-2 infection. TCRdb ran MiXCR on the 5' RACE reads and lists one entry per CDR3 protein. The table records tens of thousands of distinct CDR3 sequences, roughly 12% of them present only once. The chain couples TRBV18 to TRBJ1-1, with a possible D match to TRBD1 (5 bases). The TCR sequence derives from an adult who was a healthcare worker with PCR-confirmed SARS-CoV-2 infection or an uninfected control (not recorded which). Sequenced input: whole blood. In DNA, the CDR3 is TGTGCCAGCTCACCACCCGGGACGGCAAACACTGAAGCTTTCTTT. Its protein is CASSPPGTANTEAFF.